These T cell receptor beta chains were read from a single sample in a study of T cell repertoires in cytomegalovirus infection. TCRdb re-derived calls from the reads in MiXCR, one entry per CDR3 protein. The sample includes about 180,000 distinct CDR3 sequences, 14% of them seen just once. Sequencing was performed on PBMCs. Source of these receptors: a human donor in good health (CMV status not recorded). Some clones in this sample may be carry-over from other donors' samples. CDR3s leave out the opening cysteine and the closing phenylalanine or tryptophan. The D gene is left open where the match is weak.

d_call v_call cdr3_aa
NA TRBV29-1 SVSVGGDTEAF
TRBD2 TRBV7-8 ASSFELAGAYEQY
TRBD1 TRBV29-1 SVARTGRNYGYT
NA TRBV6-5 ASSTEWRANEQF
NA TRBV28 ASRMDGVNYGYT
NA TRBV5-1 ASSLGDKNYGYT
NA TRBV7-6 ASSDPDSFYEQY
NA TRBV5-1 ASSLDPSNTEAF
NA TRBV7-2 ASSLSLTNEKLF
NA TRBV5-1 ASEAGAYTGELF
TRBD1 TRBV28 ASSQPGQAMMEGYT
TRBD1 TRBV7-2 ASSLRQGAREAF
NA TRBV27 ASSYDPWKTQY
NA TRBV2 ASSEKGAGVKQF
TRBD1 TRBV19 ASSGGARQETQY
TRBD1 TRBV5-5 ASSWTGGDQPQH
NA TRBV27 ASSRTTAVAKNIQY
TRBD2 TRBV18 ASLAGGDEQF
TRBD1 TRBV12-3/TRBV12-4 ASSLTVTGLDRNEQF
TRBD1 TRBV12-3/TRBV12-4 ASSSGTGVFYEQY
NA TRBV20-1 SATERWEVSYEQS
NA TRBV7-8 ASSFNRDVAF
NA TRBV12-3/TRBV12-4 ASGRQISTEAF
NA TRBV7-2 ASSLFHNEKLF
NA TRBV6-1 ASSSGFGYEQY
TRBD1 TRBV29-1 SVASGTGRAYEQY
TRBD2 TRBV2 ASTERWSSGGVNTGELF
TRBD1 TRBV2 ASGTGGSESNQPQH
TRBD1 TRBV5-6 ASSRDRRDTQY
NA TRBV28 ASTGGRGNTIY
TRBD2 TRBV20-1 SAASGGVGETQY
NA TRBV6-8 ASSFLRAPLLAEAF
NA TRBV7-2 ASSEDLGDTQY
NA TRBV13 ASSLGTPRETQY
NA TRBV12-5 ASGKTGKGTDTQY
NA TRBV10-2 ASSETGLAYEQY
TRBD2 TRBV12-3/TRBV12-4 ASSFLSSGSNYNEQF
NA TRBV7-3 ASSSPNTGELF
NA TRBV7-8 ASSPWGDYGYT
NA TRBV12-3/TRBV12-4 ASSLESRSQPQH
TRBD1 TRBV28 ASSFIPRGRREKLF